This TCR beta chain was found in a study of blood T cell repertoires in COVID-19. Study summary: Specimens from acute and convalescent COVID-19 originated in the United States, Italy and Spain. Sources were T cells, B-cell-depleted T cells, or PBMCs; the material itself was cDNA or gDNA.

In the authors' methods: Reference gene primer amplification yielded estimated nucleated cell counts. TCRdb's copy holds only in-frame clones and misses some; the assay was immunoSEQ multiplex PCR. V, J and clone size were drawn from that table, and D and trimming were deduced from the DNA. The data show 200,000 or so clones, approximately 84% seen once. The V segment lost 3 bases and the J segment 7 bases; nucleotides outside the gene matches: 2. The CDR3 covers 14 residues. Germline-derived CDR1 and CDR2 are SGHTA and FQGNSA. The sample was peripheral blood. This TCR was sampled from a woman aged 60 to 75 with acute or convalescent COVID-19. The chain employs TRBV7-2 and TRBJ1-4; 10 bases fit TRBD1. The CDR3 sequence: CASSFDRGREKLFF. The CDR3 nucleotides read TGTGCCAGCAGCTTTGACAGGGGGCGTGAAAAACTGTTTTTT.